This T cell receptor (beta chain) was captured by sequencing in a study of tumor-infiltrating lymphocytes in oesophageal squamous cell carcinoma. TCRdb ran MiXCR on the PCR reads and lists one entry per CDR3 protein. This sample has 9,500 or so distinct CDR3 sequences; approximately 62% occur once, and the top ten carry more than 25%. With regard to this clonotype: Since no conserved phenylalanine or tryptophan closes the CDR3, a read error is the likely cause. It is unclear where the CDR3 begins or ends on the DNA, so no DNA is shown, and the CDR3 is as TCRdb lists it.

Sequences were obtained from esophageal tumor tissue. This TCR came from a male donor with esophageal squamous cell carcinoma.

CDR3 sequence reads: CASSYSGLS. This chain joins TRBV6-6 and TRBJ2-5. Germline assignment: CDR1 MNHNY and CDR2 SVGAGI (reference sequence). The CDR3 totals 9 residues, both ends included.